These T cell receptor beta chains were read from a single sample in a study of pediatric ulcerative colitis. Profiled with immunoSEQ multiplex PCR; TCRdb holds only in-frame clones, not every one. The sample yields about 16,000 clones, roughly 70% seen once. Sequenced material: gut tissue. The receptors were sampled from a boy aged 5-17 years with moderate ulcerative colitis. Each CDR3 is given with its conserved first and last residue. A D gene is named only where the DNA matches it firmly. Where a row states a size, it is once, few, many or the class of an expanded clone; other rows omit it.

cdr3_aa cdr3_nt j_call clone_size v_call d_call cdr3_length
CASTFRELGELFF TGTGCCAGCACCTTTCGGGAACTCGGGGAGCTGTTTTTT TRBJ2-2 . TRBV12-1 . 13
CASSYQISYEQYF TGTGCCAGCAGTTACCAGATTTCCTACGAGCAGTACTTC TRBJ2-7 . TRBV6-5 . 13
CASNRAFNYGYTF TGTGCCAGCAACAGGGCATTCAACTATGGCTACACCTTC TRBJ1-2 . TRBV6-1 . 13
CASSWRGSNQPQHF TGTGCCAGCAGTTGGCGCGGAAGCAATCAGCCCCAGCATTTT TRBJ1-5 . TRBV27 . 14
CASGLVLAGDRETQYF TGTGCTAGTGGTTTGGTTCTAGCGGGAGACCGGGAGACCCAGTACTTC TRBJ2-5 . TRBV12-5 TRBD2 16
CSVRKDSETQYF TGCAGCGTTCGTAAGGACAGCGAGACCCAGTACTTC TRBJ2-5 . TRBV29-1 . 12
CATSRNGRPEQYF TGTGCCACCAGCAGAAACGGGCGTCCCGAGCAGTACTTC TRBJ2-7 . TRBV15 . 13
CASSLWEVDQPQHF TGTGCCAGCAGCTTATGGGAGGTGGATCAGCCCCAGCATTTT TRBJ1-5 . TRBV5-6 . 14
CASRSDGPYTEAFF TGTGCCAGCAGGTCAGATGGACCTTACACTGAAGCTTTCTTT TRBJ1-1 few TRBV7-9 . 14
CASSWWGGENTIYF TGTGCCAGCAGCTGGTGGGGTGGGGAAAACACCATATATTTT TRBJ1-3 . TRBV11-2 . 14
CASRLRGPEGEEQYF TGTGCCAGCAGGCTAAGGGGACCCGAAGGGGAGGAGCAGTACTTC TRBJ2-7 . TRBV27 . 15
CARSSGQTDTGELFF TGTGCCAGAAGCTCGGGACAGACGGACACCGGGGAGCTGTTTTTT TRBJ2-2 . TRBV5-3 TRBD1 15
CASSEMGTGLFYTF TGTGCCAGCAGTGAAATGGGGACAGGGCTTTTCTACACCTTC TRBJ1-2 . TRBV2 TRBD1 14
CASSTGPGIGYTF TGTGCCAGCAGTACCGGGCCTGGGATTGGCTACACCTTC TRBJ1-2 . TRBV27 . 13
CALGETQYF TGTGCCTTGGGTGAGACCCAGTACTTC TRBJ2-5 . TRBV30 . 9
CASSLSAGGLYEQYF TGTGCCAGCAGCTTATCGGCGGGGGGCCTCTACGAGCAGTACTTC TRBJ2-7 . TRBV7-6 TRBD2 15
CSGNTGGTEAFF TGCAGCGGGAATACAGGGGGCACTGAAGCTTTCTTT TRBJ1-1 few TRBV29-1 TRBD1 12
CASSYGTAKPQELFF TGTGCCAGCAGTTACGGGACAGCAAAACCCCAGGAGCTGTTTTTT TRBJ2-2 . TRBV6-5 TRBD1 15
CASSPGENIQYF TGTGCCAGCAGCCCGGGGGAAAACATTCAGTACTTC TRBJ2-4 few TRBV9 . 12
CASSLKVLANEQFF TGTGCCAGCAGCTTGAAAGTGTTGGCCAATGAGCAGTTCTTC TRBJ2-1 once TRBV5-5 . 14
CASTRTGTGHEQYF TGTGCCAGTACTCGGACAGGGACGGGACACGAGCAGTACTTC TRBJ2-7 . TRBV19 TRBD1 14
CASSLAGQGANTQYF TGCGCCAGCAGCTTGGCCGGACAGGGGGCTAATACGCAGTATTTT TRBJ2-3 . TRBV5-1 TRBD1 15
CASSAERLVTDTQYF TGTGCCAGCAGTGCTGAGCGGCTTGTCACAGATACGCAGTATTTT TRBJ2-3 . TRBV6-1 . 15
CASEGQGIWEQYF TGTGCCAGTGAGGGACAGGGGATATGGGAGCAGTACTTC TRBJ2-7 . TRBV21-1 . 13
CASSQDGTHTGELFF TGCGCCAGCAGCCAAGATGGGACTCACACCGGGGAGCTGTTTTTT TRBJ2-2 . TRBV4-3 . 15